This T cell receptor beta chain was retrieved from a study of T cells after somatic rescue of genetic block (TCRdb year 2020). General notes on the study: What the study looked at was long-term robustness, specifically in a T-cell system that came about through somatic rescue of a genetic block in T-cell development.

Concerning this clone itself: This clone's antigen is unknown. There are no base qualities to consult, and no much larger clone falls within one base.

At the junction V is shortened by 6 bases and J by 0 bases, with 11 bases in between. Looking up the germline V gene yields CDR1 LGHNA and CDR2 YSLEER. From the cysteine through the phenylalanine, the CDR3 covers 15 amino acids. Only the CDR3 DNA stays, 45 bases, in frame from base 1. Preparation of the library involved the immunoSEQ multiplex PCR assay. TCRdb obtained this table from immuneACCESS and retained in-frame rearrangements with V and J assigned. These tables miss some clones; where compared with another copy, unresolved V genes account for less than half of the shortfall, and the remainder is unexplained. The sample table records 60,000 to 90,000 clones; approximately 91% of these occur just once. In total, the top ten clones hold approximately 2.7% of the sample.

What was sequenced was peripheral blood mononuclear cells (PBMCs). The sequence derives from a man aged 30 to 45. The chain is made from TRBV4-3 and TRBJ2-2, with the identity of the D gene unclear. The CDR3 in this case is CASSSGSSNTGELFF. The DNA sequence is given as TGCGCCAGCAGTTCAGGCTCTTCGAACACCGGGGAGCTGTTTTTT.